This TCR beta chain was found in a study of T cell repertoires in cytomegalovirus infection. Study context: Recently identified HLA-C-restricted CMV epitopes were used, and well-studied HLA-B-restricted CMV epitopes were used as well. The public TCR beta signatures pointed to both CMV infection and matching HLA type.

The ends lost 7 bases at V and 2 bases at J; junction bases unmatched: 4. Germline V gene sequence: CDR1 MDHEN, CDR2 SYDVKM. CDR3 length: 14 amino acids. One entry per CDR3 protein, called by TCRdb with MiXCR from the reads. Here the sample spans roughly 920,000 distinct CDR3 sequences, approximately 31% being singletons. This clonotype was counted only a few times. The antigen is undetermined. The chain carries TRBV28 and TRBJ2-1, with 8 bases aligning to TRBD2. The sequence came from a human donor in good health (CMV status not recorded). Some clones in this sample may be carry-over from other donors' samples. The sequences come from cultured CD8+ T cells from PBMCs, collected from culture after CMV antigen stimulation. The CDR3 spells CASIGTRPYNEQFF. The CDR3 bases are TGTGCCAGCATTGGGACTAGACCCTACAATGAGCAGTTCTTC.